These 16 T cell receptor beta chains share one sample of origin, sequenced in a study of T cell responses to AZD1222 COVID-19 vaccine. The table came from immunoSEQ multiplex PCR; TCRdb's copy has only in-frame clones and leaves some out. Of under 150,000 clones listed, around 88% are singletons. This material consisted of peripheral blood, taken 28 days after the second AZD1222 dose. The receptors shown here come from an adult who received the AZD1222 COVID-19 vaccine.

This chain links TRBV12-5 with TRBJ1-3, with 10 bases matching TRBD1. The CDR3 runs 21 residues. J lost 8 bases, V lost 8 bases, and 30 bases had no gene match. Germline assignment: CDR1 LGHNT and CDR2 FRNRAP. The CDR3 DNA follows: TGTGCTAGTTCCGGGACAGGGGATTTCTGGAAACACCAAACCCGAATTTACACCATATATTTT. Translating gives CASSGTGDFWKHQTRIYTIYF.

This sequence joins TRBV20-1 and TRBJ2-7; 9 nucleotides match TRBD1. V lost 6 bases and J lost 5; bases outside the gene matches: 2. Per germline, CDR1 DFQATT and CDR2 SNEGSKA (reference sequence). The CDR3 covers 11 residues. The CDR3 DNA sequence: TGCAGTGCGACAGGGGGTCACGAGCAGTACTTC. Amino acid sequence: CSATGGHEQYF.

The chain uses TRBV9 and TRBJ2-7; 8 positions match TRBD1. CDR3 length: 15 residues. Germline-derived CDR1 and CDR2 are SGDLS and YYNGEE. The V gene end was trimmed by 4 bases and the J gene end by 4 bases; junction bases not matched to a gene: 10. CDR3 DNA: TGTGCCAGCAGCCCCGGGACAGGCTACGGTTACGAGCAGTACTTC. Translated: CASSPGTGYGYEQYF.

The chain recombines TRBV11-2 with TRBJ1-4; the D gene is possibly TRBD1 (5 bases). The V and J ends lost 4 bases and 4 bases respectively, with 7 bases between them. Looked up from germline, CDR1 is SGHAT and CDR2 is FQNNGV. CDR3 size: 13 residues. The CDR3 nucleotides read TGTGCCAGCAGCTCGGGACTTAATGAAAAACTGTTTTTT. Its translation is CASSSGLNEKLFF. Together with reference TRBV11-2 and TRBJ1-4, the CDR3 gives the full variable domain: EAGVAQSPRYKIIEKRQSVAFWCNPISGHATLYWYQQILGQGPKLLIQFQNNGVVDDSQLPKDRFSAERLKGVDSTLKIQPAKLEDSAVYLCASSSGLNEKLFFGSGTQLSVL.

This clone was observed once. The junction and the germline gene differ at one end; a read error may be behind it. CDR3 residues: CASSDGGLNSPLHF. The CDR3 nucleotides are TGTGCTAGCAGCGACGGAGGGCTTAATTCACCCCTCCACTTT. The chain employs TRBV7-7 and TRBJ1-6; D call uncertain. The CDR3 length is 14 residues. The germline V gene encodes CDR1 SSHAT and CDR2 FNYEAQ (reference sequence). Looking up the rest from reference TRBV7-7 and TRBJ1-6 gives the full variable domain: GAGVSQSPRYKVTKRGQDVTLRCDPISSHATLYWYQQALGQGPEFLTYFNYEAQPDKSGLPSDRFSAERPEGSISTLTIQRTEQRDSAMYRCASSDGGLNSPLHFGNGTRLTVT.

This rearrangement joins TRBV11-3 to TRBJ1-1, with 9 bases fitting TRBD1. After removal of 5 bases from V and 0 bases from J, the junction contained 4 bases not matched to a gene. CDR3 length: 15 residues. From germline, CDR1 is SGHNT and CDR2 YENEEA. The CDR3 DNA sequence: TGTGCCAGCAGCCCCGGACAGGGGTTGAACACTGAAGCTTTCTTT. It is translated as CASSPGQGLNTEAFF.

The rearrangement joins TRBV19 to TRBJ1-2; 7 positions agree with TRBD1. The V segment lost 7 bases and the J segment 4 bases; nucleotides outside the gene matches: 12. The CDR3 contains 15 residues. The germline gives CDR1 LNHDA, CDR2 SQIVND (reference sequence). The CDR3, as DNA: TGTGCCAGTAACGGACGACTTGGGGACAGCTATGGCTACACCTTC. Translating it yields CASNGRLGDSYGYTF.

This sequence joins TRBV10-2 and TRBJ1-5, with 7 nucleotides matching TRBD1. CDR3 length equals 14 residues. J was trimmed by 2 bases and V by 6 bases; bases with no gene match: 4. Germline assignment: CDR1 WSHSY and CDR2 SAAADI. The CDR3 region is CASSRGQGNQPQHF. Written as DNA, the CDR3 is TGCGCCAGCAGCAGAGGACAGGGCAATCAGCCCCAGCATTTT.

The rearrangement links TRBV5-5 to TRBJ2-7; D perhaps matches TRBD1 (6 bases). The V end lost 0 bases, the J end lost 6 bases, and 13 bases lay between the germline ends. Germline loops: CDR1 SGHKS, CDR2 YYEKEE (reference sequence). The CDR3 is 14 amino acids. This chain's CDR3 is CASSLGPAQGEQYF. CDR3 sequence (DNA): TGTGCCAGCAGCTTGGGTCCAGCACAGGGCGAGCAGTACTTC.

J is TRBJ2-5 and V is TRBV29-1; TRBD1 or TRBD2 may be the D gene (5 bases each). V lost 4 bases and J lost 5, with 11 bases in between. This CDR3 region has 12 residues. CDR1 is SQVTM and CDR2 is ANQGSEA in the germline V gene. DNA of the CDR3: TGCAGCGTTGCCCTAGGGACGGAGACCCAGTACTTC. It translates to CSVALGTETQYF.

The chain uses TRBV2 and TRBJ1-4, with D perhaps TRBD1 (5 bases). The CDR3 extends over 15 amino acids. Looked up from germline, CDR1 is SNHLY and CDR2 is FYNNEI. Trimming took 5 bases from V and 3 from J, leaving 13 bases between them. In nucleotides, the CDR3 is TGTGCCAGCAGTTCTTCCGGGACCTCTAATGAAAAACTGTTTTTT. Its translation is CASSSSGTSNEKLFF.

This rearrangement joins TRBV5-6 to TRBJ2-7; D unclear. Germline V lookup: CDR1 SGHDT, CDR2 YYEEEE. The CDR3 is 11 amino acids. V was cut by 0 bases and J by 6 bases, with 4 bases left in between. The CDR3: CASSLAAEQYF. CDR3 nucleotides: TGTGCCAGCAGCTTGGCCGCCGAGCAGTACTTC.

This chain joins TRBV7-8 and TRBJ2-1, with D perhaps matching TRBD2 (7 bases). CDR3 length equals 16 residues. V was cut by 3 bases and J by 0 bases, with 12 bases left in between. Per germline, CDR1 SGHVS and CDR2 FQNEAQ. CDR3 DNA: TGTGCCAGCAGCTTGGGGGGGCGGAGCTCCTACAATGAGCAGTTCTTC. It is translated as CASSLGGRSSYNEQFF.

The chain links TRBV7-9 to TRBJ2-6; D not certain. The CDR3 sequence is 15 residues long. CDR1 is SEHNR, CDR2 FQNEAQ, per germline (reference sequence). V was shortened by 3 bases and J by 1 base, with 7 bases between the two germline ends. Written as DNA, the CDR3 is TGTGCCAGCAGCTTTGTACAGTCTGGGGCCAACGTCCTGACTTTC. It yields the protein CASSFVQSGANVLTF.

The chain combines TRBV24-1 with TRBJ2-3; D is uncertain. The CDR3 is 12 amino acids. CDR1 KGHDR and CDR2 SFDVKD come from the germline V gene. The V gene lost 2 bases and the J gene lost 3 bases, with 2 bases spanning the gap. CDR3 coding DNA: TGTGCCACCAGTGATTGGACAGATACGCAGTATTTT. Protein: CATSDWTDTQYF.

This rearrangement joins TRBV3-1 (or the pseudogene TRBV3-2) to TRBJ1-2, with a tentative D call TRBD1 (6 bases). This CDR3 comprises 14 residues. Between the trimmed V and J ends, which lost 8 bases and 1 base, there was a span of 14 bases. Germline loops: CDR1 LGHDT, CDR2 YNNKEL (reference sequence). The CDR3 sequence: CASAQGSGNYGYTF. CDR3 coding DNA: TGTGCCAGCGCCCAGGGGTCGGGTAACTATGGCTACACCTTC.